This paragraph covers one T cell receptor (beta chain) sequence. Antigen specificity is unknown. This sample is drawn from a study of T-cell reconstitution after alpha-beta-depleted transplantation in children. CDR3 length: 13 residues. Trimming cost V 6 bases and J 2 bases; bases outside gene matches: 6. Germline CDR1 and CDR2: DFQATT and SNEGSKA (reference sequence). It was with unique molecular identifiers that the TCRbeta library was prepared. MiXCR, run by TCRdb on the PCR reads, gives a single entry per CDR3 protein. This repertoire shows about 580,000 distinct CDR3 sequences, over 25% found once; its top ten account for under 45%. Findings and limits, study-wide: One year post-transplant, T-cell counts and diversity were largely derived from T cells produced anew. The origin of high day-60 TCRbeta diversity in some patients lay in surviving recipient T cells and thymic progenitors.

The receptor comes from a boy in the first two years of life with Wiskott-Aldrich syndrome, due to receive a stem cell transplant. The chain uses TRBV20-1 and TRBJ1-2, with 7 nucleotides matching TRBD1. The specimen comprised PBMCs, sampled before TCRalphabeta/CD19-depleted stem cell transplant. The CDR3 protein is CSALGQINYGYTF. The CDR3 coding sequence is TGCAGTGCGTTGGGACAGATCAACTATGGCTACACCTTC.